This TCR beta chain was captured in a study of vaccination and CD4 T cells after COVID-19 (dated 2022 in TCRdb). For the wider study: Convalescent patients had a positive SARS-CoV-2 result on nasal swab PCR, and of these patients, about ten had mild disease and one had severe disease. The convalescent cohort included six males and four females, with two Hispanic individuals, seven Caucasians, two Asians and one multiracial person. Each participant got two doses of either the Pfizer-BioNTech BNT162b2 vaccine (n=8) or the Moderna mRNA-1273 vaccine (n=2). Post-COVID blood samples were collected from convalescent patients a median of roughly 100 days after diagnosis, with a range of roughly 35 to 180 days. Post-vaccine blood samples were obtained a median of about 70 days after the second vaccine dose, with a range of roughly 14 to 241 days. The cultures were stimulated with overlapping spike peptide pools from SARS-CoV-2 and from the common cold coronaviruses HCoV-NL63, HCoV-OC43 and HCoV-229E. As controls, cultures received a CEFX viral epitope pool (the positive control), an HIV-1 Nef peptide pool (the negative control), or no peptide at all. The spike-specific CD4+ TCR repertoire was compared before and after mRNA vaccination in approximately 9 COVID-19 convalescent patients and a handful of infection-naive healthy vaccine recipients. Study-level results and caveats: In convalescent patients, nearly all vaccine-specific clones (304 of 307) were found to be mono-reactive for SARS-CoV-2 spike rather than cross-reactive with common cold coronaviruses. Relatively few convalescent patients were included in the study, and early timepoints after natural infection were not analyzed. In convalescent patients, a median around 86% of post-vaccine SARS-CoV-2-reactive clones were detected only after vaccination, suggesting vaccine-specific priming. The median count of SARS-CoV-2-reactive clonotypes went up from 20 to 25 after infection to around 38 after vaccination, although the change was not significant.

Libraries were made using PCR. DNA from cultured CD4+ T cells underwent TCR sequencing with the Oncomine TCR Beta short-read assay at the Johns Hopkins FTIC core. Genomic DNA was extracted from the cultured CD4+ T cells with the QIAamp micro DNA kit. The Oncomine TCR Beta libraries from cultured CD4+ T cells were pooled using unique dual indexes and then sequenced on an Illumina iSeq 100. The authors' pipeline ran thus. Non-productive sequences were removed, and CDR3s that did not start with C, did not end with F or W, or were shorter than 7 amino acids were discarded. The MANAFEST web application identified antigen-specific clonotypes by comparing peptide-stimulated wells against reference wells and other culture wells. Positive clones required FDR below 0.05, an odds ratio above 5, and productive frequency above 0.1% in at least two of three replicate wells. A clonotype was classed as cross-reactive if the clonotype showed significant expansion both in SARS-CoV-2 spike wells and in at least one common cold coronavirus spike condition. Using R version 3.6.1, CDR3 homology was evaluated through Levenshtein distances (stringdist) along with unrooted phylogenetic trees (ape). Using fastp at Q25 and MiXCR, TCRdb reprocessed the public reads and kept productive beta chains. Each CDR3 protein gets just one entry, which takes the most common genes and DNA from the rows behind it. These V and J calls originate from TCRdb's pipeline instead of the authors' own analysis. This sample has more than 9,500 distinct CDR3 sequences in its table, and around 45% of those were observed once. The ten largest clonotypes hold more than 20% of the sample.

The CDR3 contains 14 residues, cysteine and phenylalanine counted. Of the read, only the CDR3 DNA is kept; its 42 bases are in frame from base 1. CDR1 and CDR2, per the germline V gene (reference sequence), are SEHNR and FQNEAQ. V and J are trimmed by 1 base and 2 bases, and the gene matches miss 2 bases of the junction. Details on this clonotype: Its antigen is unknown. No qualities accompany the bases; no much larger clone lies one base away.

This specimen's treatment or condition label, per the study, means: roughly ten-day PBMC culture with coronavirus spike peptide pools or control peptides (ViraFEST assay). The study used the ViraFEST assay, which expanded antigen-specific T cells with peptide pools and then identified expanded clonotypes by TCR sequencing. The convalescent patients' positive SARS-CoV-2 PCR tests fell between March and December 2020, which was before the Alpha, Beta and Delta variants emerged in the United States. More than 1.5 million PBMCs per well were cultured in IMDM with approximately 5% human AB serum and about 9.2 IU/ml IL-2, plus 10 ug/ml peptide pools. On days 3 and 7, half of the culture medium was replaced with fresh IL-2-containing medium. Once the cells had been in culture for 10 days, the EasySep CD4+ T cell isolation kit was used to isolate CD4+ T cells by negative selection. PBMCs were separated from whole blood using Ficoll-Paque Plus gradient centrifugation and then either used fresh or cryopreserved at -140C. Culture conditions were generally each tested in triplicate wells.

Rearrangement joined TRBV7-9 to TRBJ2-7, with 7 bases matching TRBD1. The specimen was cultured CD4+ T cells from blood, collected after SARS-CoV-2 vaccination. The clonotype was recovered from a human donor with COVID-19. Read as DNA, the sequence is TGTGCCAGCAGCTTAGGGGACAGCACCTACGAGCAGTACTTC. This sequence encodes CASSLGDSTYEQYF.